The 2 T cell receptor beta chains below come from one sample, sequenced in a study of regulatory T cells in long-lasting Graves disease. CDR3 regions were amplified by Arm-PCR using iRepertoire HTBI primers to build TCR beta libraries. TCRdb fed the multiplex PCR reads into MiXCR, producing one record per CDR3 protein. The data show roughly 490,000 distinct CDR3 sequences, under 25% seen once. The time point here: persistent/refractory GD, antithyroid drugs over 5 years with positive TRAb. Extracted RNA from PBMCs served as the source of the TCR library. This specimen consisted of peripheral blood mononuclear cells (PBMCs), obtained when the disease was refractory, from a patient treated with antithyroid drugs. These receptors all stem from a female donor with Graves disease.

This clonotype appeared a few times. The chain combines TRBV5-6 with TRBJ1-1; D not resolved. Trimming stripped 9 bases from V and 0 bases from J, with 18 bases between. CDR1 and CDR2 (germline): SGHDT, YYEEEE. The CDR3 extends over 15 amino acids. CDR3 in amino acids: CATTRFGVLNTEAFF. CDR3 sequence (DNA): TGTGCCACCACCAGGTTCGGGGTCTTGAACACTGAAGCTTTCTTT. Based on the CDR3 plus reference TRBV5-6 and TRBJ1-1, the full variable domain is DAGVTQSPTHLIKTRGQQVTLRCSPKSGHDTVSWYQQALGQGPQFIFQYYEEEERQRGNFPDRFSGHQFPNYSSELNVNALLLGDSALYLCATTRFGVLNTEAFFGQGTRLTVV.

This clonotype was picked up a small number of times. The chain uses TRBV6-2 or TRBV6-3 and TRBJ2-4; TRBD1 aligns across 7 bases. CDR1 MNHEY and CDR2 SVGEGT come from the germline V gene. J gave up 9 bases and V 4 bases, and 15 bases lay outside the gene matches. The CDR3 has 16 residues. As DNA, the CDR3 is TGTGCCAGCAGTTTCCCAGGGGGATTCGCTGTAGGCATTCAGTACTTC. Translated: CASSFPGGFAVGIQYF.